The 21 T cell receptor beta chains presented below share a single source sample, sequenced in a study of T cells in localized non-small cell lung cancer. The data were produced by immunoSEQ multiplex PCR, yet TCRdb's version contains in-frame clones alone and is incomplete. The table includes some 16,000 clones, approximately 84% detected once. The starting material was peripheral blood, obtained before any cancer treatment. The receptors were sampled from a male donor older than 55 with stage I lung adenocarcinoma.

This chain uses TRBV11-2 with TRBJ2-5; TRBD1 matches at 7 bases. The J segment lost 4 bases and the V segment lost 0 bases, leaving 5 bases of the junction unmatched. Germline lookup yields CDR1 SGHAT and CDR2 FQNNGV. The CDR3 length is 15 residues. DNA of the CDR3: TGTGCCAGCAGCTTAGATCGGGCAGGGGGAGAGACCCAGTACTTC. It encodes CASSLDRAGGETQYF. The whole variable domain, remainder taken from reference TRBV11-2 and TRBJ2-5, is EAGVAQSPRYKIIEKRQSVAFWCNPISGHATLYWYQQILGQGPKLLIQFQNNGVVDDSQLPKDRFSAERLKGVDSTLKIQPAKLEDSAVYLCASSLDRAGGETQYFGPGTRLLVL.

A single count supports this clone. The CDR3 reads CASSPLRATRLSNEKLFF. CDR3 sequence (DNA): TGTGCCAGCTCACCATTGAGGGCCACTCGCCTCTCCAATGAAAAACTGTTTTTT. The chain carries TRBV18 and TRBJ1-4; D is unclear. The germline CDR1 and CDR2 sequences are KGHSH and LQKENI. The CDR3 runs 18 residues. Trimming pared 2 bases from V and 5 bases from J, leaving 21 bases between.

This clone was counted a few times. The chain combines TRBV28 with TRBJ1-6; D is perhaps TRBD1 (5 bases). Germline V lookup: CDR1 MDHEN, CDR2 SYDVKM. Trimming pared 3 bases from V and 13 bases from J, leaving 16 bases between. The CDR3 is 14 residues long. CDR3 amino acids: CASSLAREYHPLHF. In nucleotides, the CDR3 is TGTGCCAGCAGTTTGGCCAGGGAATACCATCCCCTCCACTTT.

The chain is built from TRBV9 and TRBJ2-1; TRBD2 aligns across 10 bases. The CDR3 is 16 amino acids. CDR1 and CDR2 (germline): SGDLS, YYNGEE. V lost 3 bases, J lost 3 bases, and 6 bases stayed unmatched. Written as DNA, the CDR3 is TGTGCCAGCAGCGATCGAGCGGGGGGGTTCTACAATGAGCAGTTCTTC. Its translation: CASSDRAGGFYNEQFF.

The V call is TRBV11-3, the J call TRBJ2-7, with a tentative D call TRBD1 (5 bases). The CDR3 contains 14 residues. Trimming took off 2 bases at V and 2 bases at J, with 10 bases between the two ends. Per germline, CDR1 SGHNT and CDR2 YENEEA. Written as DNA, the CDR3 is TGTGCCAGCAGCTTATCAGGGATCGCCTACGAGCAGTACTTC. This gives the protein CASSLSGIAYEQYF.

The rearrangement joins TRBV7-2 to TRBJ1-6; perhaps TRBD1 as D (5 bases). There are 18 residues in the CDR3. Trimming pared 0 bases from V and 4 bases from J, leaving 16 bases between. CDR1 is SGHTA, CDR2 FQGNSA, per germline. The CDR3 nucleotides are TGTGCCAGCAGCTTAGCGCTTGGGGGGTCCTCTTATAATTCACCCCTCCACTTT. It is translated as CASSLALGGSSYNSPLHF.

This chain uses TRBV7-2 with TRBJ1-5; D uncertain. This CDR3 has 12 amino acids. V lost 5 bases and J lost 7, with 9 bases in between. From germline, CDR1 is SGHTA and CDR2 FQGNSA. The CDR3 reads CASSHPGQPQHF. In DNA form, the CDR3 reads TGTGCCAGCAGCCACCCCGGGCAGCCCCAGCATTTT. Full variable domain (remainder filled in from reference TRBV7-2 and TRBJ1-5): GAGVSQSPSNKVTEKGKDVELRCDPISGHTALYWYRQSLGQGLEFLIYFQGNSAPDKSGLPSDRFSAERTGGSVSTLTIQRTQQEDSAVYLCASSHPGQPQHFGDGTRLSIL.

The J gene is TRBJ2-2, the V gene TRBV27; 7 nucleotides align to TRBD2. Germline V CDR1 and CDR2: MNHEY, SMNVEV (reference sequence). V lost 8 bases, J lost 4 bases, and 1 base stayed unmatched. This CDR3 contains 12 residues. The CDR3 DNA reads TGTGCCAGCGGGGAGGGCACCGGGGAGCTGTTTTTT. Translated, it gives CASGEGTGELFF.

The chain carries TRBV7-2 and TRBJ2-1, with unresolved D. CDR3 length equals 15 residues. Germline assignment: CDR1 SGHTA and CDR2 FQGNSA. The V end was cut by 2 bases, the J end by 6 bases, with 14 bases between. CDR3 region: CASSLMGAVRNEQFF. The CDR3 coding sequence is TGTGCCAGCAGCTTAATGGGTGCGGTGCGCAATGAGCAGTTCTTC.

This clone was recorded once. The chain links TRBV6-1 to TRBJ1-5; the D is unclear. Germline V lookup: CDR1 MNHNS, CDR2 SASEGT. The V end lost 8 bases, the J end lost 2 bases, and 16 bases lay between the germline ends. CDR3 length: 15 amino acids. The CDR3 loop reads CASVTTPLGNQPQHF. In nucleotides, the CDR3 is TGTGCCAGCGTTACGACACCTCTAGGCAATCAGCCCCAGCATTTT.

This clone has only one observation. The V and J genes are TRBV6-5 and TRBJ1-5; 7 nucleotides align to TRBD1. CDR3 length: 14 amino acids. The V segment lost 4 bases and the J segment 6 bases; nucleotides outside the gene matches: 6. Germline CDR1 and CDR2: MNHEY and SVGAGI. CDR3 DNA sequence: TGTGCCAGCAGTTGGGAGGACAGGTCTCAGCCCCAGCATTTT. Protein sequence: CASSWEDRSQPQHF.

The chain carries TRBV5-4 and TRBJ1-1; no clear D. Germline assignment: CDR1 SGHNT and CDR2 YYREEE (reference sequence). V gave up 0 bases and J gave up 0 bases, with 3 bases separating them. The CDR3 contains 13 residues. The CDR3 nucleotides read TGTGCCAGCAGCTTGGATATGAACACTGAAGCTTTCTTT. Translation: CASSLDMNTEAFF.

The V gene is TRBV15, the J gene TRBJ2-7; D ambiguous. Germline V gene sequence: CDR1 LNHNV, CDR2 YYDKDF (reference sequence). Trimming cost V 0 bases and J 6 bases, with 9 bases left between them. This CDR3 has 13 residues. In DNA form, the CDR3 reads TGTGCCACCAGCAGAGATAACAGTGTCGAGCAGTACTTC. This translates into CATSRDNSVEQYF.

J is TRBJ2-7 and V is TRBV25-1, with 12 bases aligning to TRBD2. After removal of 1 base from V and 7 bases from J, the junction contained 14 bases not matched to a gene. There are 18 residues in the CDR3. Germline V gene lookup returns CDR1 MGHDK and CDR2 SYGVNS. CDR3 region: CASSEFGLTSGRTGEQYF. The CDR3 DNA reads TGTGCCAGCAGTGAATTCGGCTTGACTAGCGGGAGAACAGGGGAGCAGTACTTC.

CDR3 sequence (DNA): TGCGCCAGCAGCTTTTCGGCCGGAATGAACACTGAAGCTTTCTTT. Protein sequence: CASSFSAGMNTEAFF. The chain employs TRBV5-1 and TRBJ1-1, with D hard to call. Germline-derived CDR1 and CDR2 are SGHRS and YFSETQ. Trimming cost V 2 bases and J 0 bases, with 11 bases left between them. The CDR3 covers 15 residues.

J is TRBJ1-6 and V is TRBV27, with D possibly matching TRBD1 (6 bases). In germline, CDR1 is MNHEY, CDR2 SMNVEV (reference sequence). V lost 3 bases, J lost 8 bases, and 8 bases lay in between. The CDR3 loop spans 13 amino acids. CDR3 coding DNA: TGTGCCAGCAGTTTGGAGGGGGATTCACCCCTCCACTTT. It specifies CASSLEGDSPLHF.

This sequence joins TRBV10-3 and TRBJ1-6; no definite D call. The V end lost 3 bases, the J end lost 8 bases, and 5 bases lay between the germline ends. The V gene's germline CDR1 is ENHRY and CDR2 SYGVKD. CDR3 length: 12 amino acids. CDR3 loop: CAISDGDSPLHF. In DNA, the CDR3 is TGTGCCATCAGTGACGGTGATTCACCCCTCCACTTT.

The chain carries TRBV7-6 and TRBJ2-1; no definite D call. Germline assignment: CDR1 SGHVS and CDR2 FNYEAQ. V was pared by 3 bases and J by 7 bases, with 10 bases between. The CDR3 runs to 13 residues. The CDR3 DNA reads TGTGCCAGCAGCTTGGCCTCGGAAAATGAGCAGTTCTTC. Translating gives CASSLASENEQFF.

The rearrangement uses TRBV4-1 and TRBJ2-5, with TRBD1 matching over 7 bases. Germline values: CDR1 MGHRA, CDR2 YSYEKL. With 0 bases clipped from V and 11 bases from J, the junction kept 6 bases outside the gene matches. This CDR3 spans 13 amino acids. CDR3 coding DNA: TGCGCCAGCAGCCAAGATAACAGGGGAAGGCAGTACTTC. This codes for CASSQDNRGRQYF.

The rearrangement joins TRBV28 to TRBJ2-2; a weak D match, TRBD1 (5 bases). Germline CDR1 reads MDHEN; CDR2 reads SYDVKM. Trimming shortened V by 5 bases and J by 7 bases, and 20 bases separated the two germline ends. The CDR3 extends over 16 amino acids. The CDR3 loop is CASSPYGAHKNGELFF. DNA of the CDR3: TGTGCCAGCAGTCCGTATGGGGCGCATAAAAACGGGGAGCTGTTTTTT.

This sequence joins TRBV7-2 and TRBJ1-2; the D is unclear. Germline lookup yields CDR1 SGHTA and CDR2 FQGNSA. This CDR3 contains 15 residues. The V gene lost 1 base and the J gene lost 8 bases, with 17 bases spanning the gap. The CDR3 is CASSLGNGGYGGYTF. CDR3 nucleotides: TGTGCCAGCAGCTTAGGCAATGGAGGCTATGGAGGCTACACCTTC.